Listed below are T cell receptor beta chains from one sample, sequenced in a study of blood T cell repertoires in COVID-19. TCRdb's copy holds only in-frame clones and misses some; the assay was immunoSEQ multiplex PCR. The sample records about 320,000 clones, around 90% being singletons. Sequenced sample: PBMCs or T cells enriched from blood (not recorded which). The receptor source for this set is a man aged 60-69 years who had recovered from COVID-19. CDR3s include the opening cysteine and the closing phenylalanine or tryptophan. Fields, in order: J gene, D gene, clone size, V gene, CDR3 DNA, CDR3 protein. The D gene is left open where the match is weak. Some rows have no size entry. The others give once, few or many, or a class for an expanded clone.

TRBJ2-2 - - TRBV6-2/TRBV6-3 TGTGCCAGCAGTTCGCCGAGGCTCGTTAACACCGGGGAGCTGTTTTTT CASSSPRLVNTGELFF
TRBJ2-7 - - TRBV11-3 TGTGCCAGCAGCCCCGGGTCCTACTACGAGCAGTACTTC CASSPGSYYEQYF
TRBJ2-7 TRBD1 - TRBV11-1 TGTGCCAGCAGCTCCCGACAGGGGGTTGGCTACGAGCAGTACTTC CASSSRQGVGYEQYF
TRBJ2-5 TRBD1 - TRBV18 TGTGCCAGCTCAATCTCCCAGGGGGCGAGGGAGACCCAGTACTTC CASSISQGARETQYF
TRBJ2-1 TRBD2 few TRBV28 TGTGCCAGCCATCCAGCGGGAGGTCGAGCCTACAATGAGCAGTTCTTC CASHPAGGRAYNEQFF
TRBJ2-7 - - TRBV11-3 TGTGCCAGCAGCTTAAGCGGCAACTCCTACGAGCAGTACTTC CASSLSGNSYEQYF
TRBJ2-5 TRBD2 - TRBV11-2 TGTGCCAGCAGCTTCCTAGCGGGAGGAGGTGAGACCCAGTACTTC CASSFLAGGGETQYF
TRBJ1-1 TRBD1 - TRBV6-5 TGTGCCAGCAGTACGGACAGGGGGCGGAACACTGAAGCTTTCTTT CASSTDRGRNTEAFF
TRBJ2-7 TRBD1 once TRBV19 TGTGCCAGTAGTAGAGGACAGGGGAGGGAGCAGTACTTC CASSRGQGREQYF
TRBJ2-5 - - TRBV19 TGTGCCAGTAGTATCCAGGGAAGAGAGACCCAGTACTTC CASSIQGRETQYF
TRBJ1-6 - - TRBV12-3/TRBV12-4 TGTGCCAGCAGTTTTCTTAATTCACCCCTCCACTTT CASSFLNSPLHF
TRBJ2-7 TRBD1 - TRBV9 TGTGCCAGCAGTCGTACAGGGGGCAAAGACGAGCAGTACTTC CASSRTGGKDEQYF
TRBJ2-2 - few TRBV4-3 TGCGCCAGCAGCCTTACTAGGTCGAACACCGGGGAGCTGTTTTTT CASSLTRSNTGELFF
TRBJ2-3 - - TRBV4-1 TGCGCCAGCAGCCAGGCCCAAGTGACAGATACGCAGTATTTT CASSQAQVTDTQYF
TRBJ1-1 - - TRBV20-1 TGCAGTGCTAGTGGGGGCATGAACACTGAAGCTTTCTTT CSASGGMNTEAFF
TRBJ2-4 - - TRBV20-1 TGCAGTGCTAGTCGCGGGCAGGCCGAAAACATTCAGTACTTC CSASRGQAENIQYF
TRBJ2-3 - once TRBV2 TGTGCCAGCAGTGATTTAAGGTCAGGGTCACGAGATACGCAGTATTTT CASSDLRSGSRDTQYF
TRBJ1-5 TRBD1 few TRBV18 TGTGCCAGCTCAGATGGACAGGGGGGCAATCAGCCCCAGCATTTT CASSDGQGGNQPQHF
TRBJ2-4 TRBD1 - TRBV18 TGTGCCAGCTCACCCGGCACTGGACAGGGAATCGGACTAGCCAAAAACATTCAGTACTTC CASSPGTGQGIGLAKNIQYF
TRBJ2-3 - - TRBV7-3 TGTGCCAGCAGCTTAATGACTTCTTCAGATACGCAGTATTTT CASSLMTSSDTQYF
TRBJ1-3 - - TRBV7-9 TGTGCCAGCAGCTCAACCACCCACTTTGGGGAGGGAAACACCATATATTTT CASSSTTHFGEGNTIYF
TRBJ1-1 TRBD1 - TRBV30 TGTGCCTGGAGTTGGGACAGGGTCAACACTGAAGCTTTCTTT CAWSWDRVNTEAFF
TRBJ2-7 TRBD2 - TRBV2 TGTGCCAGCAGTAGACTAGCGGGTGAATCCTACGAGCAGTACTTC CASSRLAGESYEQYF
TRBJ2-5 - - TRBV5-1 TGCGCCAGCAGCCGAACCAGCGGACAAGAGACCCAGTACTTC CASSRTSGQETQYF
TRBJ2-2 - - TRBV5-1 TGCGCCAGCAGCACGGACAGCTACACCGGGGAGCTGTTTTTT CASSTDSYTGELFF
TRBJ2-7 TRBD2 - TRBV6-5 TGTGCCAGCAGTTTTACTAGCGGCGGTCCCTACGAGCAGTACTTC CASSFTSGGPYEQYF
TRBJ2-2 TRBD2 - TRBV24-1 TGTGCCACCAGCACTCTACTAGCGGGAGGGCAGAACACCGGGGAGCTGTTTTTT CATSTLLAGGQNTGELFF
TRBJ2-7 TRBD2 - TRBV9 TGTGCCAGCAGCGAAAGGGAAGGACTAGCAACTCCCGAGCAGTACTTC CASSEREGLATPEQYF
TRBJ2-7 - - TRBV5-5 TGTGCCAGCAGCCGGGACTTCTACGAGCAGTACTTC CASSRDFYEQYF
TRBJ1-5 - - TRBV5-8 TGTGCCAGCAGCGGGTGGGGAGTGGGTTGGCAGCCCCAGCATTTT CASSGWGVGWQPQHF
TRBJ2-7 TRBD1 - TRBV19 TGTGCCAGTAGTATCCGGGACAGGTCCTACGAGCAGTACTTC CASSIRDRSYEQYF
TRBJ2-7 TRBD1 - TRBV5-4 TGTGCCAGCAGCGCACCGGGACAGGGCGACGACGAGCAGTACTTC CASSAPGQGDDEQYF
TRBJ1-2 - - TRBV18 TGTGCCAGCTCACAGACAGATAACTATGGCTACACCTTC CASSQTDNYGYTF
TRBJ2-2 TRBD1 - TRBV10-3 TGTGCCATCAGTGACCCTGACAGGGGATTGAACACCGGGGAGCTGTTTTTT CAISDPDRGLNTGELFF
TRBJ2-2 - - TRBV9 TGTGCCAGCAGCGTAGGCAGCGGCACCGGGGAGCTGTTTTTT CASSVGSGTGELFF
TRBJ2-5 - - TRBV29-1 TGCAGCGTCCGTAGGGACATCCAAGAGACCCAGTACTTC CSVRRDIQETQYF
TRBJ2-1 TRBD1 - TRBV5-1 TGCGCCAGCAGCTCCCAGGGGGCGTTCTACAATGAGCAGTTCTTC CASSSQGAFYNEQFF
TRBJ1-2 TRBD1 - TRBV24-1 TGTGCCACCAGTGAACCCGGGACAGGGAGAAACTATGGCTACACCTTC CATSEPGTGRNYGYTF
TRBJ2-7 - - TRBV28 TGTGCCAGCGGTCCCGGGTCGTCCTACGAGCAGTACTTC CASGPGSSYEQYF
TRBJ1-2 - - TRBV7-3 TGTGCCAGCAGCCTGGGGGCTTCGGGAGGCTACACCTTC CASSLGASGGYTF
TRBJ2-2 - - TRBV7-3 TGTGCCAGCAGCCTACGGGACATTACCTCCGGGGAGCTGTTTTTT CASSLRDITSGELFF
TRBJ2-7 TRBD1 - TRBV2 TGTGCCAGCGGACAGGGGACCGAGCAGTACTTC CASGQGTEQYF
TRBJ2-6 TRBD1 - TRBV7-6 TGTGCCAGCAGCTTAGCTCCAGGGGGATCGGCTGGGGCCAACGTCCTGACTTTC CASSLAPGGSAGANVLTF
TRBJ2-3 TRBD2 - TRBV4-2 TGTGCCAGCAGCCAAGAAGTACTAGCGGGAGGATTGGGCACAGATACGCAGTATTTT CASSQEVLAGGLGTDTQYF
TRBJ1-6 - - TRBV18 TGTGCCAGCTCACCAGAGTCACAGGGTTCACCCCTCCACTTT CASSPESQGSPLHF
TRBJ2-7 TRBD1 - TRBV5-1 TGCGCCAGCAGCTCCGACAGGGCCAAGCAGTACTTC CASSSDRAKQYF
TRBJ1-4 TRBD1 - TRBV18 TGTGCCAGTCGGACAGGCCTCCATAATGAAAAACTGTTTTTT CASRTGLHNEKLFF
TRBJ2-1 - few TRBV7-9 TGTGCCAGCAGCTTAGCTAGAAATGAGCAGTTCTTC CASSLARNEQFF
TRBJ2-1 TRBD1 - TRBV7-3 TGTGCCAGCAGCCCTGGACAGGGGTGGAATGAGCAGTTCTTC CASSPGQGWNEQFF
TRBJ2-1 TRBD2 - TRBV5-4 TGTGCCAGCAGGCCAACTAGCGGACCAGCGTACAATGAGCAGTTCTTC CASRPTSGPAYNEQFF
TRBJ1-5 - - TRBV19 TGTGCCAGTAGGGACACCCTCAATCAGCCCCAGCATTTT CASRDTLNQPQHF
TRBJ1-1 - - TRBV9 TGTGCCAGCACTCGATTGGGCCAGATGAACACTGAAGCTTTCTTT CASTRLGQMNTEAFF
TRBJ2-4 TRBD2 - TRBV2 TGTGCCAGCAGTGAGACTAGCGTCGTGAACATTCAGTACTTC CASSETSVVNIQYF
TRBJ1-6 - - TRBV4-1 TGCGCCAGCAGCCAAGAGACGCAGGGGATGGGGAATTCACCCCTCCACTTT CASSQETQGMGNSPLHF
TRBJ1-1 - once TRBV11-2 TGTGCCAGCAGCCCCGCCCAGCCAGGTGAAGCTTTCTTT CASSPAQPGEAFF
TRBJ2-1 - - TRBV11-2 TGTGCCAGCAGCCGGCAGCGGAATGAGCAGTTCTTC CASSRQRNEQFF
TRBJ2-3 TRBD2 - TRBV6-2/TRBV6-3 TGTGCCAGCAGTACCAGACTAGCGGGACGCACAGATACGCAGTATTTT CASSTRLAGRTDTQYF
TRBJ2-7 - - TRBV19 TGTGCCAGTAGTATACAACAGGGAATCTACGAGCAGTACTTC CASSIQQGIYEQYF
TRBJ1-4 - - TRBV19 TGTGCCAGTAGTAAAACAGGGCCTTATAATGAAAAACTGTTTTTT CASSKTGPYNEKLFF
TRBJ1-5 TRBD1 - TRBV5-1 TGCGCCAGCTCCGAACAGGGGGCCAGCAATCAGCCCCAGCATTTT CASSEQGASNQPQHF